These T cell receptor beta chains were read from a single sample in a study of shared clonotypes between healthy human individuals. Sequencing was performed with immunoSEQ multiplex PCR; in TCRdb, only in-frame clones are kept and a portion is missing. Of fewer than 850,000 clones in the sample, about 78% are singletons; the top ten hold approximately 1.8%. The sequencing input was memory CD4+ T cells sorted from blood. These receptor sequences come from a woman in her twenties or thirties in good health. The CDR3 runs from the conserved cysteine through the conserved F or W. A D gene is named only where the DNA matches it firmly. Size values are once, few and many counts, or a class for expanded clones, and some rows have none.

v_gene	abundance	j_gene	d_gene	CDR3nt	CDR3aa
TRBV29-1	.	TRBJ2-5	.	TGCAGCGGCTTTTCCAACAGGGGGGGGGAGACCCAGTACTTC	CSGFSNRGGETQYF
TRBV6-5	.	TRBJ1-4	.	TGTGCCAGCAGCCCGGACATCGGGGGGGAAAAACTGTTTTTT	CASSPDIGGEKLFF
TRBV25-1	.	TRBJ1-3	.	TGTGCCAGCAGTAAAACTGGGGGTCTTGGAAACACCATATATTTT	CASSKTGGLGNTIYF
TRBV28	.	TRBJ1-5	TRBD1	TGTGCCAGCAGTTCCCTCCAGGGGGGGAGCAATCAGCCCCAGCATTTT	CASSSLQGGSNQPQHF
TRBV19	.	TRBJ2-7	.	TGTGCCAGTAGTATAGAGACCGGGACACCTTCCTACGAGCAGTACTTC	CASSIETGTPSYEQYF
TRBV18	.	TRBJ1-2	TRBD1	TGTGCCAGCTCACCAGGACAGGGTCGTGACTATGGCTACACCTTC	CASSPGQGRDYGYTF
TRBV14	.	TRBJ1-3	.	TGTGCCAGCAGCCGTGGGTTGGGAAACACCATATATTTT	CASSRGLGNTIYF
TRBV10-1	.	TRBJ2-1	TRBD2	TGCGCCAGCAGTGGTGGCGGGAGCTACAATGAGCAGTTCTTC	CASSGGGSYNEQFF
TRBV18	.	TRBJ2-2	.	TGTGCCAGCTCACCACCGGGCCAAAACACCGGGGAGCTGTTTTTT	CASSPPGQNTGELFF
TRBV28	.	TRBJ2-1	TRBD1	TGTGCCAGCAGTTTACCCATGGGACAGGGGGTCCCGGACTCGCAGTTCTTC	CASSLPMGQGVPDSQFF
TRBV14	many	TRBJ1-1	.	TGTGCCAGCAACCCCTCGAGCTCTGGCACTGAAGCTTTCTTT	CASNPSSSGTEAFF